These T cell receptor beta chains were read from a single sample in a study of T cells in localized non-small cell lung cancer. The data were produced by immunoSEQ multiplex PCR, yet TCRdb's version contains in-frame clones alone and is incomplete. The repertoire consists of approximately 52,000 clones, with roughly 80% occurring once and the leading ten covering less than 20%. This material consisted of peripheral blood, taken before any cancer treatment. These receptors were collected from a man between 40 and 69 years old with stage I squamous cell lung carcinoma. Both conserved end residues are part of each CDR3. The D gene is left open where the match is weak. Size is stated for part of the rows, as once, few or many counts, or as a class when the clone is expanded.

CDR3	DNA	V	J	size	D
CASSERRTGEAYEQYF	TGTGCCAGCAGCGAAAGGCGGACAGGGGAAGCCTACGAGCAGTACTTC	TRBV5-6	TRBJ2-7	-	TRBD1
CASSLGEWAYTDTQYF	TGTGCCAGCAGCTTAGGGGAGTGGGCCTACACAGATACGCAGTATTTT	TRBV11-2	TRBJ2-3	-	-
CASSLVEYSGELFF	TGTGCCAGCAGCTTAGTAGAGTATTCCGGGGAGCTGTTTTTT	TRBV11-3	TRBJ2-2	-	-
CASSEKPGPSYEQYF	TGCGCCAGCAGTGAAAAACCGGGACCCTCCTACGAGCAGTACTTC	TRBV10-2	TRBJ2-7	once	-
CASSYQGQGIYEQYF	TGTGCCAGCAGTTACCAAGGACAGGGTATCTACGAGCAGTACTTC	TRBV6-5	TRBJ2-7	-	TRBD1
CASSLETGEYNEQFF	TGCGCCAGCAGCTTGGAGACAGGAGAATACAATGAGCAGTTCTTC	TRBV5-1	TRBJ2-1	-	-
CASSYPGGGNQPQHF	TGTGCCAGCAGTTACCCCGGGGGGGGCAATCAGCCCCAGCATTTT	TRBV6-6	TRBJ1-5	-	-
CASSFEAGVHNEQFF	TGTGCCAGCAGCTTTGAAGCGGGGGTACACAATGAGCAGTTCTTC	TRBV11-2	TRBJ2-1	-	TRBD2
CASSRQGAGYTF	TGTGCCAGCAGCAGACAGGGGGCTGGCTACACCTTC	TRBV6-5	TRBJ1-2	-	TRBD1
CASSQEGRTSPLHF	TGTGCCAGCAGCCAAGAAGGCAGGACTTCACCCCTCCACTTT	TRBV4-2	TRBJ1-6	-	-
CASARANTEAFF	TGTGCCAGCGCCAGGGCTAACACTGAAGCTTTCTTT	TRBV6-1	TRBJ1-1	-	-